This entry is about one T cell receptor (beta chain). The second PCR ran 7 to 11 cycles with a sample-barcoded 5' primer and J-beta primers. TCRdb fed the 5' RACE reads into MiXCR, producing one record per CDR3 protein. The sample has roughly 790,000 distinct CDR3 sequences, 35% to 45% seen once. The sample comes from a study of blood T cells in healthy people across ages. CDR1 is LGHNA and CDR2 is YSLEER in the germline V gene. The CDR3 has 13 amino acids. V shed 4 bases and J shed 9 bases, with 15 bases lying between them. Per-sample yields of isolated PBMCs were at least 6 million. V usage is TRBV4-3 and J usage is TRBJ2-5, with D perhaps TRBD2 (6 bases). The sequencing sample was made of blood. This receptor was identified in a woman between 55 and 75 years old in good health. The CDR3 DNA follows: TGCGCCAGCAGCCCCCCCCCGGGGGAGTCCCAGTACTTC. Translating gives CASSPPPGESQYF.